The T cell receptor beta chain described here comes from a study of blood T cell repertoires in COVID-19. Study as a whole: Material from acute and convalescent COVID-19 was sourced from the United States, Italy and Spain. T cells, B-cell-depleted T cells, or PBMCs supplied cDNA or gDNA.

V dropped 3 bases and J dropped 9; count of bases not matched to a gene: 5. This CDR3 is 15 amino acids long. Germline V gives CDR1 LGHNA, CDR2 YSLEER. As originally analysed: How many nucleated cells were present was estimated from reference gene primer amplification. The protocol was immunoSEQ multiplex PCR, while the TCRdb copy is restricted to in-frame clones and leaves out a portion. Clonal size and the V and J genes are those of that table, whereas D and trimming came from the DNA. The sample has more than 300,000 clones; under 95% are singletons. The gene calls are TRBV4-3 and TRBJ1-6, with 10 bases matching TRBD1. Source material: peripheral blood. The sequence was collected from a woman younger than 30 who had recovered from COVID-19. The CDR3 DNA sequence: TGCGCCAGCAGCCAGGAGGGACAGGGGTCTTCACCCCTCCACTTT. Amino acid sequence: CASSQEGQGSSPLHF.